Presented here are 25 T cell receptor beta chains from one specimen sequenced in a study of cytomegalovirus exposure and HLA in healthy donors. Generated by immunoSEQ multiplex PCR, the TCRdb table keeps only in-frame clones and is missing some. The sample has 200,000 to 250,000 clones, around 90% seen once. The sample was PBMCs. The receptor source for this set is a woman in her late teens or twenties in good health and CMV-seronegative.

J is TRBJ1-2 and V is TRBV7-3; 8 bases map to TRBD1. Per germline, CDR1 SGHTA and CDR2 FQGTGA. CDR3 length: 16 amino acids. V was pared by 5 bases and J by 0 bases, with 8 bases of the junction left unmatched. The CDR3 spells CASSQAGTGANYGYTF. The CDR3 DNA sequence: TGTGCCAGCAGCCAAGCCGGGACAGGAGCTAACTATGGCTACACCTTC.

The chain carries TRBV6-6 and TRBJ2-1; 10 nucleotides match TRBD2. The trim removed 0 bases at V and 5 bases at J, leaving 4 bases unmatched. The CDR3 has 16 amino acids. The germline gives CDR1 MNHNY, CDR2 SVGAGI (reference sequence). In nucleotides, the CDR3 is TGTGCCAGCAGTTACTCGGCTAGCGGGAGTCACAATGAGCAGTTCTTC. The encoded protein is CASSYSASGSHNEQFF.

This chain links TRBV29-1 with TRBJ2-7; 8 bases match TRBD1. After removal of 1 base from V and 4 bases from J, the junction contained 6 bases not matched to a gene. There are 14 residues in the CDR3. Germline CDR1 SQVTM, CDR2 ANQGSEA. Here the CDR3 reads CSVEVQGASYEQYF. CDR3 nucleotide sequence: TGCAGCGTTGAAGTCCAGGGGGCGTCTTACGAGCAGTACTTC.

This sequence joins TRBV5-1 and TRBJ2-3, with 8 nucleotides matching TRBD1. The ends lost 4 bases at V and 5 bases at J; junction bases unmatched: 9. Germline V gene data show CDR1 as SGHRS and CDR2 as YFSETQ. The length of the CDR3 is 15 residues. The CDR3, as DNA: TGCGCCAGCAGCCGGACAGGGTCCTCCGGAGATACGCAGTATTTT. This sequence encodes CASSRTGSSGDTQYF.

J is TRBJ1-5 and V is TRBV15; D unresolved. V was clipped by 1 base and J by 12 bases, with 28 bases between them. CDR3 length: 18 residues. Germline V gene lookup returns CDR1 LNHNV and CDR2 YYDKDF (reference sequence). In DNA, the CDR3 is TGTGCCACCAGCAGAGTAGCGCTTCGGACCCGCCCGAAGAGGAGCCAGCATTTT. Amino acids: CATSRVALRTRPKRSQHF.

The rearrangement uses TRBV19 and TRBJ2-1, with 8 bases that match TRBD2. The CDR3 is 16 amino acids. V gave up 3 bases and J gave up 4 bases; unmatched junction bases: 8. The germline gives CDR1 LNHDA, CDR2 SQIVND (reference sequence). CDR3 DNA: TGTGCCAGTAGTATCCGGTCGGGACTAGTTTACAATGAGCAGTTCTTC. Translation gives CASSIRSGLVYNEQFF.

In its sample, this clone was seen once. The chain has TRBV5-6 and TRBJ1-2; D uncertain. CDR1 and CDR2 from the germline V gene are SGHDT and YYEEEE. This CDR3 has 14 residues. V lost 10 bases to trimming and J lost 3 bases, with 19 bases between them. CDR3 region: CACRGSGSYYGYTF. The DNA for the CDR3 is TGTGCCTGCCGGGGATCGGGCTCGTACTATGGCTACACCTTC.

DNA for the CDR3: TGCGCCAGCAGATCGGACACTGAAGCTTTCTTT. Translating it yields CASRSDTEAFF. The chain uses TRBV5-1 and TRBJ1-1; D is unclear. CDR1 and CDR2 from the germline V gene are SGHRS and YFSETQ. The CDR3 contains 11 residues. Trimming removed 5 bases at V and 3 bases at J, with 5 bases between.

The chain recombines TRBV10-3 with TRBJ2-1; a possible D gene is TRBD1 (6 bases). V was shortened by 6 bases and J by 11 bases, with 17 bases between the two germline ends. This CDR3 comprises 13 residues. The germline V gene has CDR1 ENHRY and CDR2 SYGVKD. In nucleotides, the CDR3 is TGTGCCATCAGCCCTAACAGGGAAAGGAAGCAGTTCTTC. Translated, it gives CAISPNRERKQFF.

This clone was recorded only once. This chain links TRBV7-9 with TRBJ1-1, with unresolved D. V was cut by 7 bases and J by 6 bases, with 15 bases left in between. Germline V gene sequence: CDR1 SEHNR, CDR2 FQNEAQ (reference sequence). This CDR3 region has 13 residues. CDR3 region: CASTPPREAEAFF. Written as DNA, the CDR3 is TGTGCCAGCACCCCCCCGAGAGAAGCTGAAGCTTTCTTT.

The chain couples TRBV11-2 to TRBJ2-2, with 7 bases matching TRBD1. Looked up from germline, CDR1 is SGHAT and CDR2 is FQNNGV. After removal of 4 bases from V and 1 base from J, the junction contained 0 bases not matched to a gene. This CDR3 region has 14 residues. The CDR3 sequence: CASSWDRNTGELFF. The CDR3 DNA reads TGTGCCAGCAGCTGGGACAGGAACACCGGGGAGCTGTTTTTT.

The genes are TRBV27 and TRBJ1-6; maybe TRBD1 (5 bases). The germline gives CDR1 MNHEY, CDR2 SMNVEV (reference sequence). The CDR3 has 13 residues. The V gene lost 6 bases and the J gene lost 10 bases, with 13 bases spanning the gap. For the CDR3, the DNA is TGTGCCAGCAGACAGGAAGTCAACTCACCCCTCCACTTT. Translating gives CASRQEVNSPLHF.

The CDR3 DNA follows: TGTGCCAGCAGTTACTCGGGGCCAACTAATGAAAAACTGTTTTTT. Translating gives CASSYSGPTNEKLFF. The chain carries TRBV6-5 and TRBJ1-4, with a possible D match to TRBD1 (5 bases). Trimming took off 0 bases at V and 0 bases at J, with 5 bases between the two ends. From germline, CDR1 is MNHEY and CDR2 SVGAGI. The CDR3 consists of 15 residues.

The rearrangement joins TRBV27 to TRBJ1-4; a weak D match, TRBD1 (5 bases). This CDR3 is 13 amino acids long. Germline values: CDR1 MNHEY, CDR2 SMNVEV (reference sequence). The V end lost 3 bases, the J end lost 7 bases, and 9 bases lay between the germline ends. CDR3 sequence reads: CASSFRRGEKLFF. DNA for the CDR3: TGTGCCAGCAGTTTTAGGAGGGGTGAAAAACTGTTTTTT.

In this sample, this clone turned up a few times. The CDR3, as DNA: TGTGCCAGCAGCCCGGACAGCTCCTACGAGCAGTACTTC. Its protein product is CASSPDSSYEQYF. J is TRBJ2-7 and V is TRBV11-1, with a possible D match to TRBD1 (6 bases). Trimming took 5 bases from V and 0 from J, leaving 8 bases between them. CDR3 length: 13 amino acids. Germline assignment: CDR1 SGHAT and CDR2 FQDESV (reference sequence).

Here the CDR3 reads CASSLGGQTQETQYF. The CDR3 DNA reads TGTGCCAGCAGCTTAGGGGGACAGACACAAGAGACCCAGTACTTC. This rearrangement joins TRBV11-3 to TRBJ2-5, with 7 bases that match TRBD1. Germline V gives CDR1 SGHNT, CDR2 YENEEA. J was trimmed by 2 bases and V by 1 base; bases with no gene match: 4. The CDR3 contains 15 residues.

This chain uses TRBV25-1 with TRBJ1-4; D unresolved. This CDR3 is built from 13 residues. The V and J ends lost 6 bases and 7 bases respectively, with 12 bases between them. Germline CDR1 MGHDK, CDR2 SYGVNS. The CDR3 is CASSPRESEKLFF. CDR3 DNA: TGTGCCAGCAGCCCCCGGGAGTCTGAAAAACTGTTTTTT.

This rearrangement joins TRBV5-1 to TRBJ2-2; D is possibly TRBD2 (5 bases). This CDR3 has 13 amino acids. V was cut by 4 bases and J by 6 bases, with 10 bases left in between. Germline-derived CDR1 and CDR2 are SGHRS and YFSETQ. The CDR3 here is CASSGLIPGELFF. CDR3 nucleotide sequence: TGCGCCAGCAGCGGACTGATTCCCGGGGAGCTGTTTTTT. The whole variable domain, filled in from reference TRBV5-1 and TRBJ2-2, reads KAGVTQTPRYLIKTRGQQVTLSCSPISGHRSVSWYQQTPGQGLQFLFEYFSETQRNKGNFPGRFSGRQFSNSRSEMNVSTLELGDSALYLCASSGLIPGELFFGEGSRLTVL.

The genes are TRBV28 and TRBJ1-5, with D perhaps matching TRBD1 (6 bases). CDR1 and CDR2 (germline): MDHEN, SYDVKM. V lost 2 bases and J lost 7, with 15 bases in between. The CDR3 extends over 15 amino acids. CDR3 DNA: TGTGCCAGCAGTTTAGGGGGCAGGGGTGTCCAGCCCCAGCATTTT. The encoded protein is CASSLGGRGVQPQHF.

This clone was counted a single time. V gene TRBV6-5 combines with J gene TRBJ2-5; D may be TRBD1 (6 bases). The V gene lost 4 bases and the J gene lost 7 bases, with 19 bases spanning the gap. The CDR3 sequence is 15 residues long. Germline CDR1 reads MNHEY; CDR2 reads SVGAGI. CDR3 sequence reads: CASSSDQQGRVTQYF. The CDR3 region has the DNA TGTGCCAGCAGTTCAGACCAACAGGGCCGGGTGACCCAGTACTTC.

The chain uses TRBV5-4 and TRBJ1-2; possibly TRBD1 for D (6 bases). Germline V gene sequence: CDR1 SGHNT, CDR2 YYREEE (reference sequence). The CDR3 totals 17 residues. V lost 4 bases, J lost 8 bases, and 27 bases lay in between. DNA for the CDR3: TGTGCCAGCAGCCGGGGGGGGCGGCGAGAGCCCGACGGAGGCTACACCTTC. It translates to CASSRGGRREPDGGYTF. The full variable domain, rest sourced from reference TRBV5-4 and TRBJ1-2, is ETGVTQSPTHLIKTRGQQVTLRCSSQSGHNTVSWYQQALGQGPQFIFQYYREEENGRGNFPPRFSGLQFPNYSSELNVNALELDDSALYLCASSRGGRREPDGGYTFGSGTRLTVV.

The chain uses TRBV28 and TRBJ1-2, with 10 bases identical to TRBD1. Germline CDR1 and CDR2: MDHEN and SYDVKM. The V segment lost 10 bases and the J segment 5 bases; nucleotides outside the gene matches: 4. This CDR3 has 12 residues. The CDR3: CATAGQGYGYTF. The CDR3 nucleotides read TGTGCCACCGCGGGACAGGGGTATGGCTACACCTTC.

This clone was seen more than once but under ten times. The chain has TRBV28 and TRBJ2-7; 7 bases match TRBD1. The germline V gene encodes CDR1 MDHEN and CDR2 SYDVKM. The CDR3 runs 14 residues. V shed 5 bases and J 4 bases; nucleotides not matched to a gene: 8. Here the CDR3 reads CASSPGQAVYEQYF. The CDR3 DNA follows: TGTGCCAGCAGTCCTGGACAGGCTGTGTACGAGCAGTACTTC.

This chain uses TRBV28 with TRBJ2-7; 10 bases fit TRBD2. This CDR3 is 15 amino acids long. Germline V gene lookup returns CDR1 MDHEN and CDR2 SYDVKM. Losses at the gene ends were 6 bases for V and 2 bases for J; bases not matched to a gene: 7. The CDR3 DNA follows: TGTGCCAGCAGCTTAGGGACTAGCGTCCCCTACGAGCAGTACTTC. This sequence encodes CASSLGTSVPYEQYF. Full variable domain (outside the CDR3, taken from reference TRBV28 and TRBJ2-7): DVKVTQSSRYLVKRTGEKVFLECVQDMDHENMFWYRQDPGLGLRLIYFSYDVKMKEKGDIPEGYSVSREKKERFSLILESASTNQTSMYLCASSLGTSVPYEQYFGPGTRLTVT.

The chain couples TRBV13 to TRBJ1-2, with D possibly TRBD1 on 5 matching bases. The CDR3 consists of 13 residues. Between the trimmed V and J ends, which lost 5 bases and 5 bases, there was a span of 12 bases. Germline V gives CDR1 PRHDT, CDR2 FYEKMQ (reference sequence). The CDR3 sequence is CASSSVTAYGYTF. The CDR3 nucleotides read TGTGCCAGCAGCAGCGTGACAGCTTATGGCTACACCTTC.